This TCR beta chain was recovered during a study of blood T cell repertoires in COVID-19. Turning to the study itself: Donors in the United States, Italy and Spain gave samples during acute or convalescent COVID-19. Nucleic acid was either cDNA or gDNA, and it came from T cells, B-cell-depleted T cells, or PBMCs.

Original data processing: Estimates of nucleated cell counts were drawn from the amplification of reference gene primers. The data were produced by immunoSEQ multiplex PCR, yet TCRdb's version contains in-frame clones alone and is incomplete. V and J calls and clone size come straight from that table; D and trimming were deduced from the DNA. The top ten clones hold over 9.5% of a sample with tens of thousands of clones, around four fifths of them seen once. The CDR3 sequence is 14 residues long. Trimming cost V 3 bases and J 2 bases; bases outside gene matches: 1. The genes are TRBV5-3 and TRBJ1-5, with 8 bases fitting TRBD1. TRBV5-3 is annotated as an ORF whose role is uncertain. The clonotype was recovered from a human donor in a cohort sampled during active COVID-19. The source material was peripheral blood. The CDR3 here is CARSSDRGNQPQHF. CDR3 bases: TGTGCCAGAAGCTCGGACAGGGGCAATCAGCCCCAGCATTTT.